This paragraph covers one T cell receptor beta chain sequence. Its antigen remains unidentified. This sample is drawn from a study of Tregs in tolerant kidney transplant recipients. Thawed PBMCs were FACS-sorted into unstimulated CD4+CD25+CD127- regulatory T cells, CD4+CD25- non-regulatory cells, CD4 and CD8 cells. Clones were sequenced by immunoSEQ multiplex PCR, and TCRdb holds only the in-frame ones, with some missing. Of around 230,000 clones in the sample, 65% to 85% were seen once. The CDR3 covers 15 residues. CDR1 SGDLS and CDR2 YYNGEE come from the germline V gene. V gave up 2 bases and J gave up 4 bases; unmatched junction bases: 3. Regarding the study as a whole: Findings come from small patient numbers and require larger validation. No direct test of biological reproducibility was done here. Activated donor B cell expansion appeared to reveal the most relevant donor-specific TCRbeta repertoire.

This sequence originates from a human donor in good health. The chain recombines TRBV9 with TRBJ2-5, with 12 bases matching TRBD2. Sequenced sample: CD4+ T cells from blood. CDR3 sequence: CASSVGLAGSETQYF. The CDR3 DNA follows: TGTGCCAGCAGCGTTGGACTAGCGGGGTCAGAGACCCAGTACTTC.